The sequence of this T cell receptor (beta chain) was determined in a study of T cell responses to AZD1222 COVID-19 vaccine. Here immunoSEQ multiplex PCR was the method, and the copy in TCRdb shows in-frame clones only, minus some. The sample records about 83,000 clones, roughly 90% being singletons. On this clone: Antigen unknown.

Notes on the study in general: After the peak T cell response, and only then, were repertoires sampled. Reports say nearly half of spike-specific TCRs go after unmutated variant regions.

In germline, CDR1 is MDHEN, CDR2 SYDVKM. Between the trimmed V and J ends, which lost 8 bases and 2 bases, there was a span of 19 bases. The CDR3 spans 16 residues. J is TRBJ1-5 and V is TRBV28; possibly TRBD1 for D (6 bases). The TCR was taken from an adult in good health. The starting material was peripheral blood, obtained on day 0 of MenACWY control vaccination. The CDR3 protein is CASSLGGRVGNQPQHF. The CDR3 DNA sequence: TGTGCCAGCTCGTTAGGGGGGCGGGTCGGCAATCAGCCCCAGCATTTT.